Given below is one TCR beta chain in context. Antigen: not known. The read terminates 3 residues before the CDR3 end, so the remaining end is supplied by the germline J gene. This entry is derived from a study of T cells in women clearing cervical HPV infection. Study conclusions and caveats: Combining TCR richness with V gene abundances gave approximately 0.8 AUC.

Data came from immunoSEQ multiplex PCR; TCRdb stores just in-frame clones and leaves some out. This sample contains around 35,000 clones. V shed 10 bases and J 2 bases; nucleotides not matched to a gene: 11. CDR1 and CDR2 from the germline V gene are SNHLY and FYNNEI. CDR3 size: 16 residues. The chain links TRBV2 to TRBJ2-5, with 12 bases lining up with TRBD2. The material sequenced was blood buffy coat. The source is a woman between 18 and 75 years old with a cervical HPV16 infection that either progressed to CIN3+ or cleared (not recorded which). Partial CDR3 DNA: TGTGCCACCCCAGAAGTCCTAGCGGGGGGGCAAGAGACC. Translation: CATPEVLAGGQET. The entire CDR3 reads CATPEVLAGGQETQYF.